Below, one T cell receptor (beta chain) is given with its context. TCRdb's table, derived via immunoSEQ multiplex PCR, lists solely in-frame clones and lacks some. The sample comprises fewer than 250,000 clones, 86% of which are singletons, and approximately 2.1% rests with the top ten. Between the trimmed V and J ends, which lost 0 bases and 7 bases, there was a span of 12 bases. The CDR3 covers 15 residues. Germline V CDR1 and CDR2: SEHNR, FQNEAQ (reference sequence). This entry belongs to a study of blood T cell repertoires in COVID-19. Study-level background: Researchers got acute and convalescent COVID-19 samples from the United States, Italy and Spain.

V usage is TRBV7-9 and J usage is TRBJ1-4; D possibly corresponds to TRBD1 (6 bases). This receptor was obtained from a woman aged 45-65 years who had recovered from COVID-19. The sequenced material came from PBMCs or T cells enriched from blood (not recorded which). The CDR3 loop reads CASSLAGAQGEKLFF. CDR3 DNA: TGTGCCAGCAGCTTAGCGGGGGCGCAGGGTGAAAAACTGTTTTTT. Variable domain in full (rest from reference TRBV7-9 and TRBJ1-4): DTGVSQNPRHKITKRGQNVTFRCDPISEHNRLYWYRQTLGQGPEFLTYFQNEAQLEKSRLLSDRFSAERPKGSFSTLEIQRTEQGDSAMYLCASSLAGAQGEKLFFGSGTQLSVL.